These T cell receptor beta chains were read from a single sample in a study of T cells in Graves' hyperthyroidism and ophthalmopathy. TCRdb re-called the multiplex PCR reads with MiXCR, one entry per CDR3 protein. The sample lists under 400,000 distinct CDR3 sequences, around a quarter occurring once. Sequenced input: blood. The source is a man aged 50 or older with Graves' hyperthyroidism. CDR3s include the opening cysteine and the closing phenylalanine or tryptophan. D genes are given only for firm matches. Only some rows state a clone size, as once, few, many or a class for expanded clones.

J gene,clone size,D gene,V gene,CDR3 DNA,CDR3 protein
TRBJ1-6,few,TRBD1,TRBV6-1,TGTGCCAGCCGGGACAGGGATAATTCACCCCTCCACTTT,CASRDRDNSPLHF
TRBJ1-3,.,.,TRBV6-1,TGTGCCAGCAACCCCGACACCCTCTCTGGAAACACCATATATTTT,CASNPDTLSGNTIYF
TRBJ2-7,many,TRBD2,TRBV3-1,TGTGCCAGCAGCTTCTATAGCGGGAGCTCCTACGAGCAGTACTTC,CASSFYSGSSYEQYF
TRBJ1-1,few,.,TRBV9,TGTGCCAGCAGCGTAGCTCCGGGGCCCGAACTTCCGACGACTGAAGCTTTCTTT,CASSVAPGPELPTTEAFF
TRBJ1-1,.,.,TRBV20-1,TGCAGTGCTAGTTGGAGGGACACTGAAGCTTTCTTT,CSASWRDTEAFF
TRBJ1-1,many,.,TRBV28,TGTGCCAGCAGTTTACCCGAGGGCCCTGAAGCTTTCTTT,CASSLPEGPEAFF
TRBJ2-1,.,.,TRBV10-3,TGTGCCATCAGTGTTGTGCGGGAAAATGAGCAGTTCTTC,CAISVVRENEQFF
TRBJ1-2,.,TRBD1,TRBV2,TGTGCCAGCAGACCACAGGGGACTAACTATGGCTACACCTTC,CASRPQGTNYGYTF
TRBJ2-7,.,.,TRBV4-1,TGCGCCAGCAGCCAAGATGGCGGGAACTCCTACGAGCAGTACTTC,CASSQDGGNSYEQYF
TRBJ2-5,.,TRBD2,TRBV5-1,TGCGCCAGCAGCTTCGGCGCTAGCGGGAGATGGGGGACCCAGTACTTC,CASSFGASGRWGTQYF
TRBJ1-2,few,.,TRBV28,TGTGCCAGCAGCGACAGGCTCCATGGCTACACCTTC,CASSDRLHGYTF
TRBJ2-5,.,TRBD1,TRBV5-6,TGTGCCAGCAGCTTTACAGGGGGATACCAAGAGACCCAGTACTTC,CASSFTGGYQETQYF
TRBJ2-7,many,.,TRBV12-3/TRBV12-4,TGTGCCAGCAGCTGGGACCCCGCCTACGAGCAGTACTTC,CASSWDPAYEQYF
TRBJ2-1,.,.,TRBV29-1,TGCAGCGTTGAAGAGGTTGGACGCCTCTACAATGAGCAGTTCTTC,CSVEEVGRLYNEQFF
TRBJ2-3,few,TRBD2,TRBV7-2,TGTGCCAGCAGCTTAAGGGGACTAGCGGGGGGAGTAGATACGCAGTATTTT,CASSLRGLAGGVDTQYF
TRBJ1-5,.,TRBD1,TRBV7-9,TGTGCCAGCAGCTTACAGGGGGGGAGCAATCAGCCCCAGCATTTT,CASSLQGGSNQPQHF
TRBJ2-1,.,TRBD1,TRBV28,TGTGCCAGCAGTTCCGACAGGGGGGCCTACAATGAGCAGTTCTTC,CASSSDRGAYNEQFF
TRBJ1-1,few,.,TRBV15,TGTGCCACCAGCAGAGGGGTGAACACTGAAGCTTTCTTT,CATSRGVNTEAFF
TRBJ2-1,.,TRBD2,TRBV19,TGTGCCAGTAGTATACCGGGGGGGAGGGCCCGGAATGAGCAGTTCTTC,CASSIPGGRARNEQFF
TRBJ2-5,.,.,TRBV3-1,TGTGCCAGCAGCCTCATACCCCAAGAGACCCAGTACTTC,CASSLIPQETQYF
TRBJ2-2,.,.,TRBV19,TGTGCCAGTAGGGACATCGGGGAGCTGTTTTTT,CASRDIGELFF
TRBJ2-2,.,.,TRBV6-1,TGTGCCAGCAGTGAAGTGGGGACCGGGGAGCTGTTTTTT,CASSEVGTGELFF
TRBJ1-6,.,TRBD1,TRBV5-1,TGCGCCAGCAGCTACGGGACAGATAATTCACCCCTCCACTTT,CASSYGTDNSPLHF
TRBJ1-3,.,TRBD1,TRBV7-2,TGTGCCAGCAGCTTGGCCGGGACAGGAGGAAACACCATATATTTT,CASSLAGTGGNTIYF
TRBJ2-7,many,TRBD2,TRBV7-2,TGTGCCAGCAGCGACGGGACTAGCGGGAGGGAGCAGTACTTC,CASSDGTSGREQYF
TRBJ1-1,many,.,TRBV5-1,TGCGCCAGCAGCCCGGACACTGGGGGCACTGAAGCTTTCTTT,CASSPDTGGTEAFF
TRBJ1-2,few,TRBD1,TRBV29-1,TGCAGCGTTGAGGCAGGGGGCAGAGGCTACACCTTC,CSVEAGGRGYTF
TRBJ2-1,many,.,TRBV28,TGTGCCAGCAGTCCACGGATCCGTACCCCGCATGAGCAGTTCTTC,CASSPRIRTPHEQFF
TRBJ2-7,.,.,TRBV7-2,TGTACCAGCAGCTTATCATCGACAAACTCATACGAGCAGTACTTC,CTSSLSSTNSYEQYF
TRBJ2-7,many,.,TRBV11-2,TGTGCCAGCAGCTTAGATGGGGAGCAGTACTTC,CASSLDGEQYF
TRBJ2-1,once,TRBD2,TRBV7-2,TGCGCCAGCAGCCCTGGGCGGCGGGAGGCTTACAATGAGCAGTTCTTC,CASSPGRREAYNEQFF
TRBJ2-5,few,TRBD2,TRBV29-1,TGCAGCGTTACCCCTAGCGGGAGGGCCTTGGAGACCCAGTACTTC,CSVTPSGRALETQYF
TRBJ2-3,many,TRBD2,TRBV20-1,TGCAGCTATCAGCGGGAGAGCGATACGCAGTATTTT,CSYQRESDTQYF
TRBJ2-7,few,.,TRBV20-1,TGCAGTGCTGGGGGCGGGGCAGACGAGCAGTACTTC,CSAGGGADEQYF
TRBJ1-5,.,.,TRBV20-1,TGCAGTGCTAGGCCCCCTGGGGGTTTGGGACTTGATCAGCCCCAGCATTTT,CSARPPGGLGLDQPQHF
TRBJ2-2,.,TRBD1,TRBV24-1,TGTGCCACCAGTGATAGCTACAGGGGGCGAACCGGGGAGCTGTTTTTT,CATSDSYRGRTGELFF
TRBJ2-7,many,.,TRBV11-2,TGTGCCAGCAGCTTGGCCGGGGGCGAGTACAAGCAGTACTTC,CASSLAGGEYKQYF
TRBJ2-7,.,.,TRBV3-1,TGTGTCAGCAGCCAAGATTACCACTACGAGCAGTACTTC,CVSSQDYHYEQYF
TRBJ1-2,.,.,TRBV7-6,TGTGCCAGCAGCCCAGGGGACCCTCTCTATGGCTACACCTTC,CASSPGDPLYGYTF
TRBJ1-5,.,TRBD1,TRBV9,TGTGCCAGCAGCCCCGGTGGAGGGGGCGGAGGTCAGCCCCAGCATTTT,CASSPGGGGGGQPQHF
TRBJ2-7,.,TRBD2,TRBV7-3,TGTGCCAGCAGCCTTAGCGGGAGTGGGATCCACGAGCAGTACTTC,CASSLSGSGIHEQYF
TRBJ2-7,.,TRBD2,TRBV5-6,TGTGCCAGCAGCCTCGCTAGCGGGGGTAAGGACGAGCAGTACTTC,CASSLASGGKDEQYF
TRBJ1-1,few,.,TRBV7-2,TGTGCCGGACCTGAGGGACTGTCGAACACTGAAGCTTTCTTT,CAGPEGLSNTEAFF
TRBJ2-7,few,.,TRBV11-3,TGTGCCAGCAGCGACGGACAGTCCTACGAGCAGTACTTC,CASSDGQSYEQYF
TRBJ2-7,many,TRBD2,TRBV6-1,TGTGCCAGCAGTTACTTCCTAGCGGGAGATTACGAGCAGTACTTC,CASSYFLAGDYEQYF
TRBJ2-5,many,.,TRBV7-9,TGTGCCAGCAGCTTAGTGGGCGGGCGGGAGACCCAGTACTTC,CASSLVGGRETQYF
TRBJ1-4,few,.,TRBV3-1,TGTGCCAGCAGCCTGCGGACGGAAAGAAATGAAAAACTGTTTTTT,CASSLRTERNEKLFF
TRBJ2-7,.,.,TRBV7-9,TGTGCCAGCAGCCCCCCATTTGGGGTTTCCTACGAGCAGTACTTC,CASSPPFGVSYEQYF
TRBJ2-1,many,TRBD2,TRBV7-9,TGTGCCAGCAGCTCGCTAGCGGGATGGGCCGCCAATGAGCAGTTCTTC,CASSSLAGWAANEQFF
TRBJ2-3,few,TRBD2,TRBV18,TGTGCCAGCTCAAGCGGGGCTGGCACAGATACGCAGTATTTT,CASSSGAGTDTQYF
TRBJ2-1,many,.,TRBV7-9,TGTGCCAGCAGCTTAGGGGAGGGGGCGATGGGAAATGAGCAGTTCTTC,CASSLGEGAMGNEQFF
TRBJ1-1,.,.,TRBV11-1,TGTGCCAGCAGCTTCGCAGGGAGTACTGAAGCTTTCTTT,CASSFAGSTEAFF
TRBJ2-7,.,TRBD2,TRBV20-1,TGCAGTGCTAGAGATCCATGGGCGGGAGGAGCCTACGAGCAGTACTTC,CSARDPWAGGAYEQYF
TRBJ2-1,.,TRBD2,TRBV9,TGTGCCAGCAGCACGGCCGGGACTAGCACTGAGCAGTTCTTC,CASSTAGTSTEQFF
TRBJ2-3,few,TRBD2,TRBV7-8,TGTGCCAGCAGCCCCAGGTCCGGTAGCGGGGACCCATATCTGGGAAATACGCAGTATTTT,CASSPRSGSGDPYLGNTQYF
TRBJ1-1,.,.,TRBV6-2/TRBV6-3,TGTGCCAGCAGGCCGCCAGGAGGAGATACTGAAGCTTTCTTT,CASRPPGGDTEAFF